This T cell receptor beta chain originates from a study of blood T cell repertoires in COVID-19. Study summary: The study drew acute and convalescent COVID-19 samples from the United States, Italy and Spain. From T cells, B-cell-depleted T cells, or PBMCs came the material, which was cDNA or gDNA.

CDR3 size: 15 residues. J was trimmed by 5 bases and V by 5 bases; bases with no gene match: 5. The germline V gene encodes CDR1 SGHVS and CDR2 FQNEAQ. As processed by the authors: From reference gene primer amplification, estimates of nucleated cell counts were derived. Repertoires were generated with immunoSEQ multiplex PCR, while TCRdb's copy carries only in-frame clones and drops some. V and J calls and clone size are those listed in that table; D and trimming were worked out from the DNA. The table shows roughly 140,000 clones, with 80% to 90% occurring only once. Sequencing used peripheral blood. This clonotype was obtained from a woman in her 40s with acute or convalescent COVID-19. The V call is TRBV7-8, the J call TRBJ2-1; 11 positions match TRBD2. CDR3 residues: CASSKPGLADNEQFF. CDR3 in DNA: TGTGCCAGCAGCAAACCGGGACTAGCGGACAATGAGCAGTTCTTC.